The following is a T cell receptor beta chain sequence with its context. CDR3 length equals 17 residues. Trimming removed 4 bases at V and 1 base at J, with 19 bases between. Germline CDR1 and CDR2: SEHNR and FQNEAQ (reference sequence). This sample was taken from a study of blood T cell repertoires in COVID-19. Assay: immunoSEQ multiplex PCR; the TCRdb copy retains only in-frame clones and omits some. The sample consists of roughly 370,000 clones, about 86% of them appearing once. The source is a woman between 45 and 60 years old who had recovered from COVID-19. This rearrangement joins TRBV7-9 to TRBJ1-1; TRBD1 is a possible D gene (6 bases). What was sequenced was PBMCs or T cells enriched from blood (not recorded which). The CDR3 DNA sequence: TGTGCCAGCAGCTCTGGACAGACCTCCCAAGGGAACACTGAAGCTTTCTTT. It encodes CASSSGQTSQGNTEAFF.